The clone carrying this T cell receptor (beta chain) was seen only a few times. Germline values: CDR1 LNHNV, CDR2 YYDKDF (reference sequence). This CDR3 has 16 residues. Trimming removed 3 bases from V and 10 bases from J; junction bases left unmatched: 9. The data were taken from a study of response to subunit inactivated influenza vaccine. TCRdb used MiXCR to reprocess the RT-PCR reads, holding one entry per CDR3 protein. The repertoire consists of under 200,000 distinct CDR3 sequences, with about an eighth occurring once and the leading ten covering approximately 30%. The same sample was also studied in work on T cells expressing NK-cell markers. That investigation notes: UMI-tagged 5'RACE template switching yielded the TCR beta cDNA.

The specimen comprised CD8+ T cells sorted from PBMCs, sampled 12 days after vaccination. This clonotype was obtained from a man between 50 and 59 years old who received an inactivated influenza vaccine. This chain uses TRBV15 with TRBJ2-1; TRBD2 aligns across 13 bases. The CDR3 DNA reads as TGTGCCACCAGCAGGGGAGGACTAGCGGGGGTTCAGGAGCAGTTCTTC. It yields the protein CATSRGGLAGVQEQFF.